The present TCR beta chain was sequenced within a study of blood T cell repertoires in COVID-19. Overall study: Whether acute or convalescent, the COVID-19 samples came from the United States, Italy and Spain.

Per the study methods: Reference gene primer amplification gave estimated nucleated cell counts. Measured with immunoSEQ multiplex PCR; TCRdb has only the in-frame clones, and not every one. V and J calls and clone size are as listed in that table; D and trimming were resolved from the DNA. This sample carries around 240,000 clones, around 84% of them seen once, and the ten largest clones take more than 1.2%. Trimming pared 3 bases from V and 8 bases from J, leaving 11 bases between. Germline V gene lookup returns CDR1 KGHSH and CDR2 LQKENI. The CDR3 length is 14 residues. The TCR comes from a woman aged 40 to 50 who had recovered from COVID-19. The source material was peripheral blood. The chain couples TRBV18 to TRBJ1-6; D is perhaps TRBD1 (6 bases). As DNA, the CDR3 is TGTGCCAGCTCACCCGAACAGGGTTATTCACCCCTCCACTTT. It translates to CASSPEQGYSPLHF. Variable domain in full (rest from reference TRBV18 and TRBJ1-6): NAGVMQNPRHLVRRRGQEARLRCSPMKGHSHVYWYRQLPEEGLKFMVYLQKENIIDESGMPKERFSAEFPKEGPSILRIQQVVRGDSAAYFCASSPEQGYSPLHFGNGTRLTVT.